This is a list of T cell receptor beta chains from one sample in a study of cytotoxic CD8 clonotypes in ibrutinib-treated CLL. TCRdb's table, derived via immunoSEQ multiplex PCR, lists solely in-frame clones and lacks some. The sample carries 40,000 to 60,000 clones, roughly 57% recorded once. The specimen comprised PBMCs, sampled after 12 months of ibrutinib treatment. These TCRs come from a human donor with chronic lymphocytic leukemia. Each CDR3 is given with its conserved first and last residue. A D gene is named only where the DNA matches it firmly. Clone size is stated in some rows and not others, as once, few, many or a class when expanded.

>TRBV7-8|NA|TRBJ2-1|NA
CASSLERFGPYNEQFF
TGTGCCAGCAGCCTGGAAAGGTTTGGTCCCTACAATGAGCAGTTCTTC
>TRBV9|TRBD2|TRBJ2-7|NA
CASSVWASGEQYF
TGTGCCAGCAGCGTCTGGGCTAGCGGCGAGCAGTACTTC
>TRBV2|NA|TRBJ2-6|NA
CASSEQLTGANVLTF
TGTGCCAGCAGTGAGCAGTTAACTGGGGCCAACGTCCTGACTTTC
>TRBV5-1|TRBD1|TRBJ2-3|NA
CASSSLGTGLVTDTQYF
TGCGCCAGCAGCTCTCTTGGGACAGGGCTGGTCACAGATACGCAGTATTTT
>TRBV9|NA|TRBJ1-2|NA
CASSVGPIEGYTF
TGTGCCAGCAGCGTAGGCCCGATTGAGGGCTACACCTTC
>TRBV7-2|NA|TRBJ1-2|few
CASSQDTGRDYGYTF
TGTGCCAGCAGCCAAGATACGGGAAGGGACTATGGCTACACCTTC
>TRBV10-3|TRBD2|TRBJ2-1|NA
CAIRGIAGPYNEQFF
TGTGCCATCAGAGGCATAGCGGGTCCTTACAATGAGCAGTTCTTC
>TRBV19|TRBD1|TRBJ1-4|NA
CASSIRQGALKKLFF
TGTGCCAGTAGTATACGACAGGGGGCCCTAAAAAAACTGTTTTTT
>TRBV11-2|NA|TRBJ2-3|NA
CASSLGLQYNTDTQYF
TGTGCCAGCAGCTTAGGACTCCAATACAACACAGATACGCAGTATTTT
>TRBV13|NA|TRBJ2-5|few
CASSLSRETQYF
TGTGCCAGCAGCTTGTCAAGGGAGACCCAGTACTTC
>TRBV10-2|TRBD2|TRBJ2-7|few
CASSEASGRGLYEQYF
TGCGCCAGCAGTGAGGCTAGCGGGAGAGGGCTCTACGAGCAGTACTTC
>TRBV28|TRBD1|TRBJ1-2|many
CASSPGRDSGYTF
TGTGCCAGCAGCCCGGGACGGGACAGTGGCTACACCTTC
>TRBV5-1|TRBD1|TRBJ2-3|few
CASSLGTGFMDTQYF
TGCGCCAGCAGCTTGGGGACAGGGTTCATGGATACGCAGTATTTT
>TRBV19|TRBD2|TRBJ2-1|few
CASSNGLAGYNEQFF
TGTGCCAGTAGTAACGGACTAGCGGGATACAATGAGCAGTTCTTC
>TRBV30|NA|TRBJ1-1|NA
CAWSVDVNTEAFF
TGTGCCTGGAGTGTAGACGTGAACACTGAAGCTTTCTTT
>TRBV6-1|TRBD2|TRBJ2-4|NA
CASSVPGRGVAKNIQYF
TGTGCCAGCAGTGTCCCGGGGCGGGGGGTAGCCAAAAACATTCAGTACTTC
>TRBV11-2|TRBD1|TRBJ2-1|NA
CASSFRRQGDFNEQFF
TGTGCCAGCAGCTTCCGACGACAGGGGGATTTCAATGAGCAGTTCTTC
>TRBV10-3|NA|TRBJ1-1|NA
CATMTGEGEAFF
TGTGCCACCATGACAGGAGAGGGTGAAGCTTTCTTT